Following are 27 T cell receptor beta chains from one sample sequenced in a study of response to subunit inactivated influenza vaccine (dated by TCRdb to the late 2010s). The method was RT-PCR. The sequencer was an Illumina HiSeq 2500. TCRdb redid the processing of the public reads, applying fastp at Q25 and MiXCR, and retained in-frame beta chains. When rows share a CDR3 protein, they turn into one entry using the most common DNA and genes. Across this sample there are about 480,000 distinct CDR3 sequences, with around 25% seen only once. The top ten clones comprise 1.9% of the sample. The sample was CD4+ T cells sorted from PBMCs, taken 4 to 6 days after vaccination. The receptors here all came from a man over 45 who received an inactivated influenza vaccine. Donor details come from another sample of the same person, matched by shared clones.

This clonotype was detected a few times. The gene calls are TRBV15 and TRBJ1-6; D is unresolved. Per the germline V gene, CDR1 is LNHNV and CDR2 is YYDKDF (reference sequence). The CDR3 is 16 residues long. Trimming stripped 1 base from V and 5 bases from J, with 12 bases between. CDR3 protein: CATSRGGSTNNSPLHF. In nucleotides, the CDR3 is TGTGCCACCAGCAGAGGAGGCAGTACAAATAATTCACCCCTCCACTTT.

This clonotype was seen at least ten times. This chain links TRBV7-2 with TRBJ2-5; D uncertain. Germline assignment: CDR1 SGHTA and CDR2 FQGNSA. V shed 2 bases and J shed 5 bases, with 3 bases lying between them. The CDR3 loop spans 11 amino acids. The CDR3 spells CASSLWETQYF. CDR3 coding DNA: TGTGCCAGCAGCTTATGGGAGACCCAGTACTTC. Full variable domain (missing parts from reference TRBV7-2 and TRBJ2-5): GAGVSQSPSNKVTEKGKDVELRCDPISGHTALYWYRQSLGQGLEFLIYFQGNSAPDKSGLPSDRFSAERTGGSVSTLTIQRTQQEDSAVYLCASSLWETQYFGPGTRLLVL.

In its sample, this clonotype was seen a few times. The CDR3 protein is CASDSRGRETQYF. In DNA, the CDR3 is TGTGCCAGCGATTCCAGGGGGCGGGAGACCCAGTACTTC. V gene TRBV3-1 combines with J gene TRBJ2-5, with 8 bases that match TRBD1. Trimming removed 8 bases from V and 5 bases from J; junction bases left unmatched: 7. Germline CDR1 reads LGHDT; CDR2 reads YNNKEL (reference sequence). The CDR3 extends over 13 amino acids.

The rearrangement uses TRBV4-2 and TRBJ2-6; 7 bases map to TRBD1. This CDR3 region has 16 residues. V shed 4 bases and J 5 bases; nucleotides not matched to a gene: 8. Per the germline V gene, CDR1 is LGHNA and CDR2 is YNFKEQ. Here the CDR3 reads CASSPDRDPRANVLTF. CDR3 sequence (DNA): TGTGCCAGCAGCCCCGACAGGGACCCTAGGGCCAACGTCCTGACTTTC.

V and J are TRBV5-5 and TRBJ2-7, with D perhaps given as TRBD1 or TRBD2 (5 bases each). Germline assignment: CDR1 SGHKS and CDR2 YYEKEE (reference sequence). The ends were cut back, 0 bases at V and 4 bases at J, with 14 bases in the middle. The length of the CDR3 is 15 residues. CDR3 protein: CASSLGDGRAYEQYF. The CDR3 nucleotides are TGTGCCAGCAGCTTGGGGGACGGAAGAGCGTACGAGCAGTACTTC.

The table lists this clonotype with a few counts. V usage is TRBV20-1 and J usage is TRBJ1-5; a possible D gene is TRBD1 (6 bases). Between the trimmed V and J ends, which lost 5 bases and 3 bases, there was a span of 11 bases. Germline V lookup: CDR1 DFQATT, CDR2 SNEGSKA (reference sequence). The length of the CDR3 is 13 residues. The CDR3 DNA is TGCAGTGCTCTGACAGGAGACAATCAGCCCCAGCATTTT. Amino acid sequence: CSALTGDNQPQHF.

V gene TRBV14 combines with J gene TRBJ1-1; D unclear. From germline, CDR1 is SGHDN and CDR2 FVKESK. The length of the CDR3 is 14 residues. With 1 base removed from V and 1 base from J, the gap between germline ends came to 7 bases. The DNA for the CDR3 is TGTGCCAGCAGCCAAGTTGTGGGGAACACTGAAGCTTTCTTT. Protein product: CASSQVVGNTEAFF.

In DNA form, the CDR3 reads TGCAGCGTTGTCACTACTGGGGGGTGGACAGATACGCAGTATTTT. Protein sequence: CSVVTTGGWTDTQYF. The V and J genes are TRBV29-1 and TRBJ2-3; D is possibly TRBD2 (6 bases). The CDR3 length is 15 residues. From germline, CDR1 is SQVTM and CDR2 ANQGSEA. The V gene lost 4 bases and the J gene lost 3 bases, with 17 bases spanning the gap.

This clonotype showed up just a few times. The CDR3 is CSVLYGASSYNEQFF. As DNA, the CDR3 is TGCAGCGTTCTGTATGGGGCTAGCTCCTACAATGAGCAGTTCTTC. The chain employs TRBV29-1 and TRBJ2-1; TRBD1 might be the D (5 bases). CDR1 is SQVTM, CDR2 ANQGSEA, per germline. V was cut by 5 bases and J by 0 bases, with 14 bases left in between. The CDR3 totals 15 residues.

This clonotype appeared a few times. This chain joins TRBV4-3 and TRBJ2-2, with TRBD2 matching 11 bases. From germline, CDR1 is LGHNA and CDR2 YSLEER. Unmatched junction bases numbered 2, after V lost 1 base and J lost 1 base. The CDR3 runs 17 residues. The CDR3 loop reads CASSQAGLAVNTGELFF. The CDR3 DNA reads TGCGCCAGCAGCCAAGCGGGACTAGCGGTGAACACCGGGGAGCTGTTTTTT.

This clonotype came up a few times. CDR3: CSARVPGSGNTIYF. The CDR3 DNA follows: TGCAGTGCTAGAGTTCCGGGGTCTGGAAACACCATATATTTT. The chain has TRBV20-1 and TRBJ1-3; the D is unclear. The CDR3 covers 14 residues. V gave up 1 base and J gave up 1 base, with 8 bases separating them. The V gene's germline CDR1 is DFQATT and CDR2 SNEGSKA (reference sequence).

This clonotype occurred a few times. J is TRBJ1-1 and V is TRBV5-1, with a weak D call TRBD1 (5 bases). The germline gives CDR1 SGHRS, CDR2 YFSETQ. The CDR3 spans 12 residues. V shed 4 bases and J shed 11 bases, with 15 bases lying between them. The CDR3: CASSQSGTGAFF. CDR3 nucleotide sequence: TGCGCCAGCAGCCAGTCAGGGACCGGGGCTTTCTTT.

Here the CDR3 DNA reads TGCGCCAGCAGCACGGCATCCCGCACAGATACGCAGTATTTT. It encodes CASSTASRTDTQYF. This rearrangement joins TRBV5-1 to TRBJ2-3; no clear D gene. The CDR3 sequence is 14 residues long. The germline V gene has CDR1 SGHRS and CDR2 YFSETQ. Trimming cost V 4 bases and J 1 base, with 10 bases left between them.

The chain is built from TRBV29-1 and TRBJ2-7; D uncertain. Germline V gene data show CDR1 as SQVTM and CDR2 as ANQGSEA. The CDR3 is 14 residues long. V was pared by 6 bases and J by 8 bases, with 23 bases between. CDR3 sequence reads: CSVQWLVLLTQQYF. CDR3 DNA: TGCAGCGTCCAGTGGCTAGTTCTCCTCACGCAGCAGTACTTC.

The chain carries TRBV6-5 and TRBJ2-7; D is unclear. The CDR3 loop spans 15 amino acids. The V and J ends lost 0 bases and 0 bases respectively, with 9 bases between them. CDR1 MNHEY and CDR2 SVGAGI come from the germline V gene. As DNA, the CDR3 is TGTGCCAGCAGTTACTCGAAGCAGAACTCCTACGAGCAGTACTTC. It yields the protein CASSYSKQNSYEQYF.

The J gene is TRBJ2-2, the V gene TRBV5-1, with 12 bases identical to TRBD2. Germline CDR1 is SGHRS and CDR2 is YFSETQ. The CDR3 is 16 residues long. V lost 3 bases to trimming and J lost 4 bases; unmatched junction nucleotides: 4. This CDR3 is CASSWTSGESTGELFF. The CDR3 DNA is TGCGCCAGCAGCTGGACTAGCGGGGAAAGCACCGGGGAGCTGTTTTTT. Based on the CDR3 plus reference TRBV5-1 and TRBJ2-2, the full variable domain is KAGVTQTPRYLIKTRGQQVTLSCSPISGHRSVSWYQQTPGQGLQFLFEYFSETQRNKGNFPGRFSGRQFSNSRSEMNVSTLELGDSALYLCASSWTSGESTGELFFGEGSRLTVL.

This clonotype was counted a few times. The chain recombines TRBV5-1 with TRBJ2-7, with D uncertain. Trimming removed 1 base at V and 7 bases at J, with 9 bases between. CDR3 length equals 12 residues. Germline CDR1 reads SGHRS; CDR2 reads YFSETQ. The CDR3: CASSLISGEQYF. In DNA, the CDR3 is TGCGCCAGCAGCTTGATATCTGGGGAGCAGTACTTC.

CDR3 in amino acids: CASSLARELQEQYF. In DNA, the CDR3 is TGTGCCAGCAGCTTAGCCCGTGAACTCCAGGAGCAGTACTTC. The gene calls are TRBV7-2 and TRBJ2-7; D call uncertain. Germline CDR1 SGHTA, CDR2 FQGNSA. V was trimmed by 0 bases and J by 7 bases, leaving 13 bases between them. The CDR3 is 14 amino acids. Based on the CDR3 plus reference TRBV7-2 and TRBJ2-7, the full variable domain is GAGVSQSPSNKVTEKGKDVELRCDPISGHTALYWYRQSLGQGLEFLIYFQGNSAPDKSGLPSDRFSAERTGGSVSTLTIQRTQQEDSAVYLCASSLARELQEQYFGPGTRLTVT.

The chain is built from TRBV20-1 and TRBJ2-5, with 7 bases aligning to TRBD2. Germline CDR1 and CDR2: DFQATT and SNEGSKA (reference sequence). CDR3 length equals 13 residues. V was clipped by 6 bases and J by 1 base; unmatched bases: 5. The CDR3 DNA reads TGCAGTGCCCTAGCGGCTCCCCAAGAGACCCAGTACTTC. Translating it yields CSALAAPQETQYF.

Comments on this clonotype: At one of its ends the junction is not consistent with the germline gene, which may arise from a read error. The CDR3 spells CASSLAGGLWNEQFF. The CDR3 nucleotides are TGTGCCAGCAGCCTAGCGGGGGGCCTTTGGAATGAGCAGTTCTTC. The gene calls are TRBV7-9 and TRBJ2-1; 11 bases fit TRBD2. Germline loops: CDR1 SEHNR, CDR2 FQNEAQ (reference sequence). The CDR3 has 15 residues.

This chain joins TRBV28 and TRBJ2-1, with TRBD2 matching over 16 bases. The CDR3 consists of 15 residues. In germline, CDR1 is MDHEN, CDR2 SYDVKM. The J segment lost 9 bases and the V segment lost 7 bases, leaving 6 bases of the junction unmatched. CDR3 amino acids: CASNPGTSGRAEQFF. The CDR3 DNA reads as TGTGCCAGCAACCCCGGGACTAGCGGGAGGGCTGAGCAGTTCTTC.

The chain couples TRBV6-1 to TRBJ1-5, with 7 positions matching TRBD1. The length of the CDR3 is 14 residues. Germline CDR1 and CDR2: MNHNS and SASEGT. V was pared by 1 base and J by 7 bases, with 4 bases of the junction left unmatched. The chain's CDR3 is CASSEGGGRQPQHF. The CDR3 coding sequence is TGTGCCAGCAGTGAAGGAGGGGGCAGACAGCCCCAGCATTTT.

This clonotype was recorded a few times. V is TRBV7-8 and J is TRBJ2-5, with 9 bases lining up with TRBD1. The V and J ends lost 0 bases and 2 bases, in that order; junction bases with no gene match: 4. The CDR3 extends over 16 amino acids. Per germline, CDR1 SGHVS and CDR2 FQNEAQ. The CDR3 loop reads CASSLAGTGRQETQYF. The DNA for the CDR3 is TGTGCCAGCAGCTTAGCGGGGACAGGGAGGCAAGAGACCCAGTACTTC.

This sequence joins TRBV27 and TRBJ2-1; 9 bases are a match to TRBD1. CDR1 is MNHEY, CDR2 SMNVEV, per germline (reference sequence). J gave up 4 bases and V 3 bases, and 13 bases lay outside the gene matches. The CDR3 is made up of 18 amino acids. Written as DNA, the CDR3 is TGTGCCAGCAGTTTTTCTTTGAATACAGGGGGCCGGTACAATGAGCAGTTCTTC. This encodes CASSFSLNTGGRYNEQFF.

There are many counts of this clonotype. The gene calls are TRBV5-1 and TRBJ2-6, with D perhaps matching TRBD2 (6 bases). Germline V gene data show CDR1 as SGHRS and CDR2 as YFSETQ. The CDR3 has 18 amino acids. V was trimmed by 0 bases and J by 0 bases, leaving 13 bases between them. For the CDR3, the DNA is TGCGCCAGCAGCTTGGCGGGGGATTACGTCTCTGGGGCCAACGTCCTGACTTTC. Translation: CASSLAGDYVSGANVLTF. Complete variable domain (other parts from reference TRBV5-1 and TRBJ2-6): KAGVTQTPRYLIKTRGQQVTLSCSPISGHRSVSWYQQTPGQGLQFLFEYFSETQRNKGNFPGRFSGRQFSNSRSEMNVSTLELGDSALYLCASSLAGDYVSGANVLTFGAGSRLTVL.

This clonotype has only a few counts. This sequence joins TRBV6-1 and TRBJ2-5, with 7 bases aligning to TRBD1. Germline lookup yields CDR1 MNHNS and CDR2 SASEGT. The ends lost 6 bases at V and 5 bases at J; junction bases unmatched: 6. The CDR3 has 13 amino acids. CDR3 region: CASRLQGLETQYF. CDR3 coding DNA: TGTGCCAGCAGGCTACAGGGGCTGGAGACCCAGTACTTC.

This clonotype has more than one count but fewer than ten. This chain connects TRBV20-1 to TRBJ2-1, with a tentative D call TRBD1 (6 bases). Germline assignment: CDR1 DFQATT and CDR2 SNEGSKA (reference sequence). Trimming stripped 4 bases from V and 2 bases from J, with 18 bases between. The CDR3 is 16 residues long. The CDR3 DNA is TGCAGTGCTACCCCCAGGGGAAGAGTCCCCTACAATGAGCAGTTCTTC. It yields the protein CSATPRGRVPYNEQFF.